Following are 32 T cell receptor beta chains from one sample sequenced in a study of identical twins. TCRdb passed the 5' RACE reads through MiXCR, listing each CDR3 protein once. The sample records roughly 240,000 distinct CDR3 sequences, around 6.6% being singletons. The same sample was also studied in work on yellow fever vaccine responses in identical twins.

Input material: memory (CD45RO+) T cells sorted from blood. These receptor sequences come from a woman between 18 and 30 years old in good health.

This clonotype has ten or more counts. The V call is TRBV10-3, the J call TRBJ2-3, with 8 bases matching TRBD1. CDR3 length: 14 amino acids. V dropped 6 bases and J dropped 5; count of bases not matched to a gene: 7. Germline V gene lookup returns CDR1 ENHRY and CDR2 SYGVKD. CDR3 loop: CAISDRGHIDTQYF. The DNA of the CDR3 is TGTGCCATCAGCGACAGGGGTCATATAGATACGCAGTATTTT.

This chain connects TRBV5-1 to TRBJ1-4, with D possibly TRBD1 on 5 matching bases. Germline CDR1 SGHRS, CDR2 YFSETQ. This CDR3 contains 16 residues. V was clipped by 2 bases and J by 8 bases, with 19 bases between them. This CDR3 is CASSLDQGLEGEKLFF. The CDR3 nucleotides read TGCGCCAGCAGCTTAGATCAGGGATTGGAGGGGGAAAAACTGTTTTTT.

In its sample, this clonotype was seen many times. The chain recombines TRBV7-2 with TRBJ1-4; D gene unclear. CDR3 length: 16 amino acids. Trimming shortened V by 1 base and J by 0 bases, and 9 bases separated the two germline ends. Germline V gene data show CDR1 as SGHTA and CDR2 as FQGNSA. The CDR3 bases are TGTGCCAGCAGCTTAGATCGTCTTGCAACTAATGAAAAACTGTTTTTT. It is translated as CASSLDRLATNEKLFF.

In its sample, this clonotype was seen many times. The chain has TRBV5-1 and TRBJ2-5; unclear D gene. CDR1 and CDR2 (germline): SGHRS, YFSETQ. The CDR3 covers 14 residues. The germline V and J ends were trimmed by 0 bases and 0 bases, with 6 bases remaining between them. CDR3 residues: CASSLAGNQETQYF. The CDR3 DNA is TGCGCCAGCAGCTTGGCAGGAAACCAAGAGACCCAGTACTTC. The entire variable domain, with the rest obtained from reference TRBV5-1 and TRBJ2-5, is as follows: KAGVTQTPRYLIKTRGQQVTLSCSPISGHRSVSWYQQTPGQGLQFLFEYFSETQRNKGNFPGRFSGRQFSNSRSEMNVSTLELGDSALYLCASSLAGNQETQYFGPGTRLLVL.

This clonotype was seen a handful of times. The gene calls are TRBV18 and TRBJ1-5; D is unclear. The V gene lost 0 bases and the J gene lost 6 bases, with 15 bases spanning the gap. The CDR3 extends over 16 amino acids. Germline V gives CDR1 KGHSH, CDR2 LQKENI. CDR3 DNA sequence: TGTGCCAGCTCACCACCGAACATCCATCGGGGTCAGCCCCAGCATTTT. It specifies CASSPPNIHRGQPQHF.

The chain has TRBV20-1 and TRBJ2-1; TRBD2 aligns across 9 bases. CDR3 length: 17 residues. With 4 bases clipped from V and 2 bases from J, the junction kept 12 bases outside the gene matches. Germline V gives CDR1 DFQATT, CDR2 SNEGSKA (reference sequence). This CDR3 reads CSANPGLRGGTYNEQFF. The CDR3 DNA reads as TGCAGTGCTAACCCGGGCCTGCGGGGGGGTACCTACAATGAGCAGTTCTTC.

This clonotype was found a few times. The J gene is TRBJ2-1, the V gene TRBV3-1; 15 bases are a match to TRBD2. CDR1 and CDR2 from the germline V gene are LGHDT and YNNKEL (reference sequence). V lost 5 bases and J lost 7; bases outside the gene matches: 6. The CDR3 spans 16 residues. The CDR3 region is CASSVRTSGGVNEQFF. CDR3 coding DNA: TGTGCCAGCAGCGTGCGGACTAGCGGGGGGGTAAATGAGCAGTTCTTC.

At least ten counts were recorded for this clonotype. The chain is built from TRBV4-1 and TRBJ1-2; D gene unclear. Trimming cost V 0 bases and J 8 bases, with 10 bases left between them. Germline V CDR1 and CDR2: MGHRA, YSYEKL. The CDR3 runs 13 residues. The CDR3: CASSQDLGRGYTF. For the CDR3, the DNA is TGCGCCAGCAGCCAAGACCTAGGGAGGGGCTACACCTTC.

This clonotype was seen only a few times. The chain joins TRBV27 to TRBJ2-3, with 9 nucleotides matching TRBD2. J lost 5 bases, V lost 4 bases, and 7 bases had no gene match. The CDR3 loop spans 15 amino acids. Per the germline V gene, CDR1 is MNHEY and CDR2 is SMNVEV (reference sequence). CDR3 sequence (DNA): TGTGCCAGCAGTTCCACGCGGGGGGGCCGAGATACGCAGTATTTT. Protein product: CASSSTRGGRDTQYF.

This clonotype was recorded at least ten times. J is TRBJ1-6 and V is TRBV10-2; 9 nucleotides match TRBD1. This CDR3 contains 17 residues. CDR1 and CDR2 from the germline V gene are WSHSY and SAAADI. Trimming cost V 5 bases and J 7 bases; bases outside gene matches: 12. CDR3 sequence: CASSTRPGQGSNSPLHF. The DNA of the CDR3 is TGCGCCAGCAGTACAAGACCGGGACAGGGCTCCAATTCACCCCTCCACTTT.

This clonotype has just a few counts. The CDR3 bases are TGCGCCAGCAGCTTGGACAGAGTGGAGTTCTTC. Its translation: CASSLDRVEFF. The rearrangement links TRBV5-1 to TRBJ2-1, with D unclear. The CDR3 sequence is 11 residues long. CDR1 is SGHRS and CDR2 is YFSETQ in the germline V gene. Trimming removed 0 bases at V and 14 bases at J, with 9 bases between.

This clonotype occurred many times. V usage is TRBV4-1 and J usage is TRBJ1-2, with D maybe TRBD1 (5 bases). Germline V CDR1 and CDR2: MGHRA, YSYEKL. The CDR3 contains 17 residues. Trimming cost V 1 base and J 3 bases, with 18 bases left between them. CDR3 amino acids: CASSQAIIKGLHYGYTF. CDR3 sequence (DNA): TGCGCCAGCAGCCAAGCGATAATCAAGGGGTTGCACTATGGCTACACCTTC.

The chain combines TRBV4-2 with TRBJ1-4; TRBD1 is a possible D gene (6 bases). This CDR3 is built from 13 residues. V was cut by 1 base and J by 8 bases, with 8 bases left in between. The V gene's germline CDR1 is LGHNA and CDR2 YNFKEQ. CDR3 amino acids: CASSQVQGEKLFF. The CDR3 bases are TGTGCCAGCAGCCAAGTGCAGGGGGAAAAACTGTTTTTT.

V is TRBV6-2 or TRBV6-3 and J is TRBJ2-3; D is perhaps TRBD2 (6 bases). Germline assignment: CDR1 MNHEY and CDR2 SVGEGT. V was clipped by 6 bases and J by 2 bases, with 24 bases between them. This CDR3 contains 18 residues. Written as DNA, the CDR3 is TGTGCCAGCAGCCCCTGGCTGGGGGGAAGCGGCCTCACAGATACGCAGTATTTT. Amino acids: CASSPWLGGSGLTDTQYF.

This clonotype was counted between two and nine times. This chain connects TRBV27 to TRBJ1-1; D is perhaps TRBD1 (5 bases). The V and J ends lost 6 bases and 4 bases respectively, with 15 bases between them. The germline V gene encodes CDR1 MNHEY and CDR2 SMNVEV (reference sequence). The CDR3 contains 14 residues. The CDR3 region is CASRGVGRGTEAFF. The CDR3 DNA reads TGTGCCAGCAGGGGAGTTGGAAGGGGCACTGAAGCTTTCTTT.

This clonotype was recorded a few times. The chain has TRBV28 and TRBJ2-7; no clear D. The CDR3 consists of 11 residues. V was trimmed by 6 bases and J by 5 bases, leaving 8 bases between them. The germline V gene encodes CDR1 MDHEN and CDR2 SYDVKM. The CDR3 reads CASRLNNEQYF. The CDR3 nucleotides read TGTGCCAGCAGACTAAATAACGAGCAGTACTTC.

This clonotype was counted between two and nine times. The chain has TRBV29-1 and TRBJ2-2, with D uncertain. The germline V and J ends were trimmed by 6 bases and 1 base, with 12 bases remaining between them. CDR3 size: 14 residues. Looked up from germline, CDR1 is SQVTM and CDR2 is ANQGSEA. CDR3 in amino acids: CSVWGPGNTGELFF. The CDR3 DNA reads TGCAGCGTATGGGGTCCAGGGAACACCGGGGAGCTGTTTTTT.

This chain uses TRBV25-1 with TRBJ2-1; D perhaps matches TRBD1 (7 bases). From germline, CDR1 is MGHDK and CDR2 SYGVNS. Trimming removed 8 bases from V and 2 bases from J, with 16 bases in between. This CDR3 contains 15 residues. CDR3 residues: CASEQQGRTYNEQFF. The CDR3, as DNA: TGTGCCAGCGAACAACAGGGGAGGACCTACAATGAGCAGTTCTTC.

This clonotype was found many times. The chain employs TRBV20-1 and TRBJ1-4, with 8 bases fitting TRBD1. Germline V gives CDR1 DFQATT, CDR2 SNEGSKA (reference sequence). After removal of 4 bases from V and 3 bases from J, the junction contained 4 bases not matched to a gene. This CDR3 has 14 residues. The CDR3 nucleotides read TGCAGTGCTACGGACAGGGTGGCTAATGAAAAACTGTTTTTT. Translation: CSATDRVANEKLFF.

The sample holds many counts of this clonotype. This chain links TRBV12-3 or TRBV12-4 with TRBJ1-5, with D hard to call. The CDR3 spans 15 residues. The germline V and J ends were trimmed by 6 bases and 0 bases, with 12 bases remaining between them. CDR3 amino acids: CASSFTGSSNQPQHF. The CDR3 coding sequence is TGTGCCAGCAGCTTCACGGGGAGTAGCAATCAGCCCCAGCATTTT.

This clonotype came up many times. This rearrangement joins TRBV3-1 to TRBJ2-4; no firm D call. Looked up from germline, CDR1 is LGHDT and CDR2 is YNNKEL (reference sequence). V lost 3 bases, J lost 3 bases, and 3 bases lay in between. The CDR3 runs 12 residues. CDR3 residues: CASSQDKNIQYF. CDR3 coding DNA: TGTGCCAGCAGCCAGGACAAAAACATTCAGTACTTC.

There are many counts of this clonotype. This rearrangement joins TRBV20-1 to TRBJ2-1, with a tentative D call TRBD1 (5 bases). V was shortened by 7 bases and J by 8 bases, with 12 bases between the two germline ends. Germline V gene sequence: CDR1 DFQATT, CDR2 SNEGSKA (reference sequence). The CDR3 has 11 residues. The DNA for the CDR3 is TGCAGTGTCGAAAGGGGCCATGAGCAGTTCTTC. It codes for CSVERGHEQFF.

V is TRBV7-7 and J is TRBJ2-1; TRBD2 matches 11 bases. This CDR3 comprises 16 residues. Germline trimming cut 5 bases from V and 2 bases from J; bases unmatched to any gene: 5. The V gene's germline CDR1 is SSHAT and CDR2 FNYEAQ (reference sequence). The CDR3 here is CASSQIAGGAYNEQFF. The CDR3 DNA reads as TGTGCCAGCAGCCAGATAGCGGGAGGGGCCTACAATGAGCAGTTCTTC.

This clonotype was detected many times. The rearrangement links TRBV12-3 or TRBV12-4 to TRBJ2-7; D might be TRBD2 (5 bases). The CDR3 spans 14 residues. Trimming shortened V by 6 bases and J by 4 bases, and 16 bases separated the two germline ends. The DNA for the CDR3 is TGTGCCAGCAGCCCCAGCGGAAATGGGTACGAGCAGTACTTC. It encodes CASSPSGNGYEQYF.

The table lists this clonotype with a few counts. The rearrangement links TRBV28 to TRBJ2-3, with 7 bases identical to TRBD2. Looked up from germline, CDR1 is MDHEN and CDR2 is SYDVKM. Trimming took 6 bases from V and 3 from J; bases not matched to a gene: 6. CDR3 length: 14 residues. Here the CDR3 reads CASRKSAGTDTQYF. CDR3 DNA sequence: TGTGCCAGCAGGAAATCAGCGGGGACAGATACGCAGTATTTT. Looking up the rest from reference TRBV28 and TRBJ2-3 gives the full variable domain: DVKVTQSSRYLVKRTGEKVFLECVQDMDHENMFWYRQDPGLGLRLIYFSYDVKMKEKGDIPEGYSVSREKKERFSLILESASTNQTSMYLCASRKSAGTDTQYFGPGTRLTVL.

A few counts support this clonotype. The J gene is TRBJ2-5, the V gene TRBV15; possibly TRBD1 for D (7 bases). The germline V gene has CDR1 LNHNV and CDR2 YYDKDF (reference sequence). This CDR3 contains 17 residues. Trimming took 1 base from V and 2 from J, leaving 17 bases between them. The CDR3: CATSRVLVQGRQETQYF. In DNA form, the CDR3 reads TGTGCCACCAGCAGAGTATTGGTACAGGGGAGGCAAGAGACCCAGTACTTC.

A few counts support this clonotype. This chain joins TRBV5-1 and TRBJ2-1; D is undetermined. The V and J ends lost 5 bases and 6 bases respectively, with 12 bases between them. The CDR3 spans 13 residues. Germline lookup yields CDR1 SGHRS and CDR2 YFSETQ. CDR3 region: CASRQTVSNEQFF. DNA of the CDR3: TGCGCCAGCAGACAAACAGTATCCAATGAGCAGTTCTTC.

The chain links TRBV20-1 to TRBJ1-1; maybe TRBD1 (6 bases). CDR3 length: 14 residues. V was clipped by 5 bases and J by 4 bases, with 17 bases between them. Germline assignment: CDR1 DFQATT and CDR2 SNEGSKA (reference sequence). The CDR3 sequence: CSALLGGHGTEAFF. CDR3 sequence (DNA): TGCAGTGCTCTTTTGGGGGGGCACGGCACTGAAGCTTTCTTT.

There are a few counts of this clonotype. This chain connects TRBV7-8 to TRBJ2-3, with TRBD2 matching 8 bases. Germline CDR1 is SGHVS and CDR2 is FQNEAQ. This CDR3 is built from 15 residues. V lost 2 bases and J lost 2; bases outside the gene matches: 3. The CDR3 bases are TGTGCCAGCAGCTTAAGGCGGGGGGACACAGATACGCAGTATTTT. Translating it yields CASSLRRGDTDTQYF.

The CDR3: CATSRGDIDYNEQFF. In DNA form, the CDR3 reads TGTGCCACCAGCAGAGGGGACATAGACTACAATGAGCAGTTCTTC. The chain couples TRBV15 to TRBJ2-1; D is perhaps TRBD1 (6 bases). V shed 1 base and J shed 3 bases, with 10 bases lying between them. Germline CDR1 reads LNHNV; CDR2 reads YYDKDF (reference sequence). The CDR3 spans 15 residues.

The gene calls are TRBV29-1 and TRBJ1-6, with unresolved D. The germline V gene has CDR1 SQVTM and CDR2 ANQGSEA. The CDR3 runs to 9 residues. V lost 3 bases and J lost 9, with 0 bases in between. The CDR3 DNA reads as TGCAGCGTTGATTCACCCCTCCACTTT. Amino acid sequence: CSVDSPLHF.

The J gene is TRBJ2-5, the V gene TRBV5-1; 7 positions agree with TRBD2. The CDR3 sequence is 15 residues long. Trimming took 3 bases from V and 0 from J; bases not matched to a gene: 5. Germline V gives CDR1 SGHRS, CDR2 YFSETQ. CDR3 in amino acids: CASSSGTTYQETQYF. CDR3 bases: TGCGCCAGCAGCTCCGGGACTACGTACCAAGAGACCCAGTACTTC.